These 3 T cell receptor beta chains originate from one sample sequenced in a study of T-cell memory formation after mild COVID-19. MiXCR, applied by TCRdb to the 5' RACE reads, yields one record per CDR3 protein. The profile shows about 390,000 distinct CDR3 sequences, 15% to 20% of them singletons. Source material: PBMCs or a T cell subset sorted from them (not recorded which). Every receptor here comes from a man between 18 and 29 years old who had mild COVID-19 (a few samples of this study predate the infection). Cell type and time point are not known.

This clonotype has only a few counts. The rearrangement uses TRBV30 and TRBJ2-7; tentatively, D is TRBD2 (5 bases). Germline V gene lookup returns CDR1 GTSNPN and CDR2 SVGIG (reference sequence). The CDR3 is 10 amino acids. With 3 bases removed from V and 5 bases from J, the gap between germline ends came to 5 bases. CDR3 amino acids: CAWRRDEQYF. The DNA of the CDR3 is TGTGCCTGGAGGCGGGACGAGCAGTACTTC.

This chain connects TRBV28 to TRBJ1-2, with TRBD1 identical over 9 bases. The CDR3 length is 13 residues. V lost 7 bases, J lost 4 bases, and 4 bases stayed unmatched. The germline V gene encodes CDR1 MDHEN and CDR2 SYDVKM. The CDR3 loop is CASTRTGAYGYTF. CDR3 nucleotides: TGTGCCAGCACCAGGACAGGGGCCTATGGCTACACCTTC.

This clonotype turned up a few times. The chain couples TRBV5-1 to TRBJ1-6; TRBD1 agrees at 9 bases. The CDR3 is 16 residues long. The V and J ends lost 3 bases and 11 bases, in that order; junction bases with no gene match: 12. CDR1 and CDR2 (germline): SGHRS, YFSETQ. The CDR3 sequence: CASSSAPTGGSPPLHF. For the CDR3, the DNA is TGCGCCAGCAGCTCCGCTCCGACAGGGGGTTCTCCACCCCTCCACTTT.